Below, 7 T cell receptor beta chains from the same sample are listed, as sequenced in a study of CD8+ T cells in alopecia areata. Once RNA had been extracted, it was reverse transcribed into cDNA to act as the sequencing template. Generated by immunoSEQ multiplex PCR, the TCRdb table keeps only in-frame clones and is missing some. Among 60,000 to 85,000 clones listed, around 29% were seen once. Documented treatment: oral pan-JAK inhibitor, 5-10 mg twice daily. The specimen comprised CD8+ T cells sorted from blood, sampled at week 4, from a patient treated with tofacitinib. All receptors derive from a human donor with alopecia areata.

This clone was counted only a few times. The rearrangement links TRBV7-2 to TRBJ2-7; D remains ambiguous. The CDR3 consists of 14 residues. Deletions cut 1 base from V and 0 bases from J, with 7 bases between. Germline CDR1 SGHTA, CDR2 FQGNSA. The CDR3 DNA is TGTGCCAGCAGCTTAGGACTGATCTCCTACGAGCAGTACTTC. Encoded protein: CASSLGLISYEQYF.

The CDR3 reads CAWSVITEAFF. For the CDR3, the DNA is TGTGCCTGGAGTGTGATTACCGAAGCTTTCTTT. The chain carries TRBV30 and TRBJ1-1; D call uncertain. CDR1 and CDR2 from the germline V gene are GTSNPN and SVGIG (reference sequence). Trimming took 0 bases from V and 8 from J, leaving 7 bases between them. CDR3 length: 11 residues.

The J gene is TRBJ1-1, the V gene TRBV30; D gene uncertain. Germline V gene lookup returns CDR1 GTSNPN and CDR2 SVGIG (reference sequence). Trimming took off 3 bases at V and 7 bases at J, with 9 bases between the two ends. The CDR3 is 11 residues long. The CDR3 nucleotides are TGTGCCTGGAGCACAGAGGATGAAGCTTTCTTT. This translates into CAWSTEDEAFF.

This clone was observed a few times. The chain carries TRBV7-8 and TRBJ2-1, with 9 bases identical to TRBD2. Per the germline V gene, CDR1 is SGHVS and CDR2 is FQNEAQ. V lost 5 bases and J lost 4; bases outside the gene matches: 9. The CDR3 is 16 amino acids. The CDR3 loop is CASSVPISGSYNEQFF. In DNA, the CDR3 is TGTGCCAGCAGCGTCCCCATTAGCGGGAGTTACAATGAGCAGTTCTTC.

V and J are TRBV5-6 and TRBJ1-1; maybe TRBD1 (5 bases). Germline CDR1 reads SGHDT; CDR2 reads YYEEEE. V was clipped by 7 bases and J by 3 bases, with 13 bases between them. CDR3 length equals 13 residues. The CDR3 coding sequence is TGTGCCAGCTTCGGGACGGTGGACACTGAAGCTTTCTTT. Translating gives CASFGTVDTEAFF.

This clone has a handful of counts. The CDR3 coding sequence is TGTGCCAGCAGTGCCGGGAGGGGGAGCTCCTACAATGAGCAGTTCTTC. It yields the protein CASSAGRGSSYNEQFF. The chain is built from TRBV2 and TRBJ2-1, with TRBD2 matching over 8 bases. The length of the CDR3 is 16 residues. V was pared by 4 bases and J by 0 bases, with 5 bases of the junction left unmatched. Germline V CDR1 and CDR2: SNHLY, FYNNEI. The variable domain in full, completed from reference TRBV2 and TRBJ2-1, reads EPEVTQTPSHQVTQMGQEVILRCVPISNHLYFYWYRQILGQKVEFLVSFYNNEISEKSEIFDDQFSVERPDGSNFTLKIRSTKLEDSAMYFCASSAGRGSSYNEQFFGPGTRLTVL.

This clone has only a few counts. The J gene is TRBJ2-3, the V gene TRBV4-3; D possibly corresponds to TRBD1 (5 bases). With 1 base removed from V and 0 bases from J, the gap between germline ends came to 11 bases. This CDR3 comprises 16 residues. Germline V gene lookup returns CDR1 LGHNA and CDR2 YSLEER. The CDR3, as DNA: TGCGCCAGCAGCCAAGCACTGGGGCCTAGCACAGATACGCAGTATTTT. Its translation is CASSQALGPSTDTQYF.